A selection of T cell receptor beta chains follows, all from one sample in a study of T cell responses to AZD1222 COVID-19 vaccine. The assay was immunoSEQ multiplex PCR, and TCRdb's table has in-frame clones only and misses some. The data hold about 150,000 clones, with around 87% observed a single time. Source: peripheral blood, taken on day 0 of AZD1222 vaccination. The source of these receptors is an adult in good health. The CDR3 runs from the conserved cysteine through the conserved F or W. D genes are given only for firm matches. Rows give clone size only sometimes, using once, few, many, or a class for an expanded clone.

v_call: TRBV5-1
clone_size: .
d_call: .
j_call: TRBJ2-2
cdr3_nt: TGCGCCAGCAGCTTGTACACGGCGAACACCGGGGAGCTGTTTTTT
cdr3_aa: CASSLYTANTGELFF

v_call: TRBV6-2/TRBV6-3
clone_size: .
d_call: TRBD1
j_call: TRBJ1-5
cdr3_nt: TGTGCCAGCAGTCCGACAGGGGGCGCCGGGGCCCAGCATTTT
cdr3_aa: CASSPTGGAGAQHF

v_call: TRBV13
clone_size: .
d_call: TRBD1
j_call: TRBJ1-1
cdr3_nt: TGTGCCAGCAGCTTGAACAGGGGGCTGTACACTGAAGCTTTCTTT
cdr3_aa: CASSLNRGLYTEAFF

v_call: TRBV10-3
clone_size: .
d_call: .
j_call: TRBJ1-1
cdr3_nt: TGTGCCATCAGTGAAGGGGACGGCGACACTGAAGCTTTCTTT
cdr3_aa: CAISEGDGDTEAFF

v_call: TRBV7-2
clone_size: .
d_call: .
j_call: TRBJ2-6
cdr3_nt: TGTGCCAGCAGCTTGGTGGCTTCTGGGGCCAACGTCCTGACTTTC
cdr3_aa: CASSLVASGANVLTF

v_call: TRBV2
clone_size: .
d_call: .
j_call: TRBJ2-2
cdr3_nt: TGTGCCAGCAGTGAAGAGAGGGGGAGACAGGAGACCACCGGGGAGCTGTTTTTT
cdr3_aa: CASSEERGRQETTGELFF

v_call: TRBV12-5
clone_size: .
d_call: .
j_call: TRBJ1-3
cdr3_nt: TGTGCTAGTGGTTCGGGGGGGGCTGGTGGAAACACCATATATTTT
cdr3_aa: CASGSGGAGGNTIYF

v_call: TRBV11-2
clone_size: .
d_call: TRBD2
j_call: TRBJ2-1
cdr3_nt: TGTGCCAGCAGCTTAAGACGGGGGGTTATTAACAATGAGCAGTTCTTC
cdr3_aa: CASSLRRGVINNEQFF

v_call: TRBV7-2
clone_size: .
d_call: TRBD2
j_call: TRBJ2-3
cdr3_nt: TGTGCCAGCAGCCCTCTAGCGGGGGGGCCAGATACGCAGTATTTT
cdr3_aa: CASSPLAGGPDTQYF

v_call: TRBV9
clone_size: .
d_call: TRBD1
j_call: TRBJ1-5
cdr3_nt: TGTGCCAGCAGCGAGGGGGACAGGGTGGCAGGGCAGCCCCAGCATTTT
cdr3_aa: CASSEGDRVAGQPQHF

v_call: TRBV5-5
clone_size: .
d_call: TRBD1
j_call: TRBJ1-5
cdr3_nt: TGTGCCAGCAGCTTGCAGGATTCTGGGACAGGGAAACAGCCCCAGCATTTT
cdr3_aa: CASSLQDSGTGKQPQHF

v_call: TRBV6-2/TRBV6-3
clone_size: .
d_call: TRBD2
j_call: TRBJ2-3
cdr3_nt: TGTGCCAGCAGTTACCAGCTAGCGGGGGGGCCCGGGACGCAGTATTTT
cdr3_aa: CASSYQLAGGPGTQYF

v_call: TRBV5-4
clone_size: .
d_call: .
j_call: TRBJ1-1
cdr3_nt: TGTGCCAGCAGCTTGGTTTCGGGGATGAACACTGAAGCTTTCTTT
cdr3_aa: CASSLVSGMNTEAFF

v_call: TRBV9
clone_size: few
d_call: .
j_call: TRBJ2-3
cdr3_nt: TGTGCCAGCAGCGTCGGCTCACTGAGCACAGATACGCAGTATTTT
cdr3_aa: CASSVGSLSTDTQYF

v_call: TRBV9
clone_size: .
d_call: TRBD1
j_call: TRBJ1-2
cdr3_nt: TGTGCCAGCAGCCCGGGACAGGGACCTTCCTATGGCTACACCTTC
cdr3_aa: CASSPGQGPSYGYTF

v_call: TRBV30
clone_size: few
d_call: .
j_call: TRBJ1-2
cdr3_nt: TGTGCCTGGAGTGTATCCTTGGCGGCTCACTATGGCTACACCTTC
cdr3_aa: CAWSVSLAAHYGYTF

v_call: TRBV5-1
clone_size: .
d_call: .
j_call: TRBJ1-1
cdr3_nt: TGCACCAGCAGCTTGGAGGGGAACACTGAAGCTTTCTTT
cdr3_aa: CTSSLEGNTEAFF

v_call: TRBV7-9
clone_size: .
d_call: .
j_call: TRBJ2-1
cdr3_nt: TGTGCCAGCAAACGGACGGAGACCTACAATGAGCAGTTCTTC
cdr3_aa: CASKRTETYNEQFF

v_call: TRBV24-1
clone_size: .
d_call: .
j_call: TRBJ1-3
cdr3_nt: TGTGCCACCAGTGATTTAATAGGCACCATATATTTT
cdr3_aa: CATSDLIGTIYF

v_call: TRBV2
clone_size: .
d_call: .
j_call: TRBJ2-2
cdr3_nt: TGTGCCAGCAGTGTACAGAACACCGGGGAGCTGTTTTTT
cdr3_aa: CASSVQNTGELFF

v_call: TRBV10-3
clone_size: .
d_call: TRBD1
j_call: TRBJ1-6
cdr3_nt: TGTGCCATCACACGGGACAGGGATAATTCACCCCTCCACTTT
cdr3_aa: CAITRDRDNSPLHF

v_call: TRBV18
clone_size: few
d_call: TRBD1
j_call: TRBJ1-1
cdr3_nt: TGTGCCAGCTCACAATCGACAGGGCCCTCTGGGTCTGAAGCTTTCTTT
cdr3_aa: CASSQSTGPSGSEAFF

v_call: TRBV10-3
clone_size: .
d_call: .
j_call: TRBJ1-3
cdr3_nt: TGTGCCATCAGCACGGACCTAAACACCATATATTTT
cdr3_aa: CAISTDLNTIYF

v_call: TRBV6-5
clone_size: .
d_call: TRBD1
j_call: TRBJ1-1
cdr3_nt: TGTGCCAGCAGATTACAGGGGGCGCTCGGAACTGAAGCTTTCTTT
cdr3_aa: CASRLQGALGTEAFF

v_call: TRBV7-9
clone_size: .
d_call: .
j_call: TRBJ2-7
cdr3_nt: TGTGCCAGCAGCTTAGCCGATCTTAAACAGGGCCCGAAAACGAACGAGCAGTACTTC
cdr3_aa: CASSLADLKQGPKTNEQYF

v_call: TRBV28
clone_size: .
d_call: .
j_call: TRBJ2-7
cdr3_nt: TGTGCCAGCAGTTTCCCCACGGGCCCCTACGAGCAGTACTTC
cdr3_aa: CASSFPTGPYEQYF

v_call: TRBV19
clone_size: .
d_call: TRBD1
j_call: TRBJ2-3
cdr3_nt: TGTGCCAGTAACAGGGGTCCTAGCACAGATACGCAGTATTTT
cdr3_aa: CASNRGPSTDTQYF

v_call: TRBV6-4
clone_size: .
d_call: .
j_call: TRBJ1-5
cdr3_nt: TGTGCCAGCAGGCGAGATAGGGACACCAATCAGCCCCAGCATTTT
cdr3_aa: CASRRDRDTNQPQHF

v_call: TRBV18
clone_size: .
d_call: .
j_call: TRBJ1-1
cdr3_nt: TGTGCCAGCTCACCACCGCAAATCTCGCATAGAGGGAACACTGAAGCTTTCTTT
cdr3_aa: CASSPPQISHRGNTEAFF

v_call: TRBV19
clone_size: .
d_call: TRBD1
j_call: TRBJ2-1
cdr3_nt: TGTGCCAGTAGTATGAGCCCTATTACGGGACAGAGCTCCTACAATGAGCAGTTCTTC
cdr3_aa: CASSMSPITGQSSYNEQFF

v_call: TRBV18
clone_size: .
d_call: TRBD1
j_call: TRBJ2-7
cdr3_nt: TGTGCCAGCTCACCCGGACAGGGGGCCTACGAGCAGTACTTC
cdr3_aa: CASSPGQGAYEQYF

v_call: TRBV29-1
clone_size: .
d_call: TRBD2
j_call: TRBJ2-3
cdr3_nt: TGCAGCGTTTCAGCGGGGGTAGATACGCAGTATTTT
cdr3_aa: CSVSAGVDTQYF

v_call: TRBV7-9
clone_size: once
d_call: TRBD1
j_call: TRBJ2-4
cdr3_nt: TGTGCCAGCAGCTCCGGGACAGGGAACATTCAGTACTTC
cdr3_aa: CASSSGTGNIQYF

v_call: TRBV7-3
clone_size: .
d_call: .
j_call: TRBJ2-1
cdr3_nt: TGTGCCAGCAGCCTAAACGGGGTCAATGAGCAGTTCTTC
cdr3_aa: CASSLNGVNEQFF

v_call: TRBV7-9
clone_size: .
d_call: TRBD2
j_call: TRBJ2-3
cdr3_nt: TGTGCCAGCAGCTTCGGACTAGCGGGGGCCGAAGCTAGCACAGATACGCAGTATTTT
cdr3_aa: CASSFGLAGAEASTDTQYF

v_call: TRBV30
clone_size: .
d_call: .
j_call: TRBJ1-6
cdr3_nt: TGTGCCTGGGGGGCAGCAAGCTCCTATAATTCACCCCTCCACTTT
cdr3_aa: CAWGAASSYNSPLHF

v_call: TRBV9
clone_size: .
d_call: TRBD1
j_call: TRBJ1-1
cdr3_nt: TGTGCCAGCAGCGTAACCGGGACAGATAACACTGAAGCTTTCTTT
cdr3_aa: CASSVTGTDNTEAFF

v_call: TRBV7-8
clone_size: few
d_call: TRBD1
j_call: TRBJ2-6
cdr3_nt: TGTGCCAGCAGCGATGGACAGGGATGGTCTGGGGCCAACGTCCTGACTTTC
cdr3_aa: CASSDGQGWSGANVLTF

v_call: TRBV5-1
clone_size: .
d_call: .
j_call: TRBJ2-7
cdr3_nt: TGCGCCAGCAGCTTGGGCAGGGTACCCTACGAGCAGTACTTC
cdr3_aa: CASSLGRVPYEQYF

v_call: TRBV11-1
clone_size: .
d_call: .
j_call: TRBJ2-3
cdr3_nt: TGTGCCAGCAGCCCCCGGACGAGAACTAGCACAGATACGCAGTATTTT
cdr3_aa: CASSPRTRTSTDTQYF

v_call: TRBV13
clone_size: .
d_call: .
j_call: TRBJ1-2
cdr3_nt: TGTGCCAGCAGCACGATTCCCGGTAACTATGGCTACACCTTC
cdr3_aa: CASSTIPGNYGYTF

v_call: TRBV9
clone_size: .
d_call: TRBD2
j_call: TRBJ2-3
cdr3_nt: TGTGCCAGCAGCGTAGCTTCGCGGGGGGCATCCACAGATACGCAGTATTTT
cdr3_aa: CASSVASRGASTDTQYF

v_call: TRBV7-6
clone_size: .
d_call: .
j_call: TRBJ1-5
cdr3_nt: TGTGCCAGCAGCTTAGAAGGAGGCCTCAATCAGCCCCAGCATTTT
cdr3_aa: CASSLEGGLNQPQHF

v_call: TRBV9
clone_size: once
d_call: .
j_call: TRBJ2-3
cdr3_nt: TGTGCCAGCAGCGTAGGTATCGGCTTATGGGATACGCAGTATTTT
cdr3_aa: CASSVGIGLWDTQYF

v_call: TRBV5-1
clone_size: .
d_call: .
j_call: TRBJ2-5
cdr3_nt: TGCGCCAGCAGCTTGGGTGGACTTCATAGGGGGGGAGAGACCCAGTACTTC
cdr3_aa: CASSLGGLHRGGETQYF

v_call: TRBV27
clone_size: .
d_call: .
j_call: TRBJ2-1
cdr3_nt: TGTGCCAGCAGTTTATCGAACAGGGGAGGTGTCGATGAGCAGTTCTTC
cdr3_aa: CASSLSNRGGVDEQFF

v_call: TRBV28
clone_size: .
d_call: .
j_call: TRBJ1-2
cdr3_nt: TGTGCCAGCACACCCGGGACTCCTAGGAGCTATGGCTACACCTTC
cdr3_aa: CASTPGTPRSYGYTF

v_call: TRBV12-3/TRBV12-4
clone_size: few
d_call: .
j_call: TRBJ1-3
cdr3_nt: TGTGCCAGCAGGGACTTTGGGGTAAACACCATATATTTT
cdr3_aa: CASRDFGVNTIYF

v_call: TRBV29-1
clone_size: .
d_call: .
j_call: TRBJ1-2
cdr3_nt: TGCAGCGTTGAAGATGGACAGCACTATGGCTACACCTTC
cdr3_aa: CSVEDGQHYGYTF

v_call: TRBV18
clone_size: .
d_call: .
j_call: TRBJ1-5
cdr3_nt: TGTGCCAGCTCACCTTGGGGCCAAAATCAGCCCCAGCATTTT
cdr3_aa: CASSPWGQNQPQHF

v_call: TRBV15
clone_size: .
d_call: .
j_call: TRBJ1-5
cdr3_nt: TGTGCCACCAGCAGAGAGCAGGGGATAAGCAATCAGCCCCAGCATTTT
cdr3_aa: CATSREQGISNQPQHF

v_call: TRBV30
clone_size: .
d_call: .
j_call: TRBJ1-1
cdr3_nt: TGTGCCGGGGGCAGGGCGGTTACTGAAGCTTTCTTT
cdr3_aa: CAGGRAVTEAFF

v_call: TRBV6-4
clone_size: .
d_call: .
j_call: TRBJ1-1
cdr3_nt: TGTGCCAGCAGTGCCTCGGGACAACTGAACACTGAAGCTTTCTTT
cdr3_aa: CASSASGQLNTEAFF

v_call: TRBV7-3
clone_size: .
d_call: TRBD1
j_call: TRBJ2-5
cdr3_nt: TGTGCCAGCAGCTTACAGGGGGCCGGGGAGACCCAGTACTTC
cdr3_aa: CASSLQGAGETQYF